Each of the 3 T cell receptor beta chains below was sequenced from the same sample in a study of preoperative IRX-2 immunotherapy in early breast cancer. Treatment in this sample: preoperative locoregional IRX-2 cytokine immunotherapy. The table came from immunoSEQ multiplex PCR; TCRdb's copy has only in-frame clones and leaves some out. The sample lists about 98,000 clones, 86% occurring once. The input for sequencing was tumor tissue, taken after IRX-2 immunotherapy. All receptors derive from a human donor with breast cancer.

The CDR3 region is CASSPPRLSGDTEAFF. DNA of the CDR3: TGTGCCAGCAGTCCCCCCCGACTGTCGGGGGACACTGAAGCTTTCTTT. The J gene is TRBJ1-1, the V gene TRBV28, with D possibly matching TRBD1 (5 bases). This CDR3 has 16 residues. In germline, CDR1 is MDHEN, CDR2 SYDVKM. V lost 5 bases and J 3 bases, leaving 19 bases between the germline ends.

The rearrangement links TRBV18 to TRBJ2-7, with 7 bases identical to TRBD1. The CDR3 extends over 15 amino acids. Trimming took 4 bases from V and 0 from J; bases not matched to a gene: 6. Germline V lookup: CDR1 KGHSH, CDR2 LQKENI. CDR3 sequence: CASSQRDRGSYEQYF. The CDR3 DNA is TGTGCCAGCTCACAAAGGGACAGAGGCTCCTACGAGCAGTACTTC.

About this clone itself: Sequence at one end of the junction differs from germline and may be a read error. This chain joins TRBV11-3 and TRBJ2-2; TRBD2 matches 12 bases. Germline CDR1 and CDR2: SGHNT and YENEEA. This CDR3 has 15 residues. The CDR3 here is CASSLTSGSPGELFF. In nucleotides, the CDR3 is TGTGCTAGCAGCTTGACTAGCGGGAGCCCCGGGGAGCTGTTTTTT.